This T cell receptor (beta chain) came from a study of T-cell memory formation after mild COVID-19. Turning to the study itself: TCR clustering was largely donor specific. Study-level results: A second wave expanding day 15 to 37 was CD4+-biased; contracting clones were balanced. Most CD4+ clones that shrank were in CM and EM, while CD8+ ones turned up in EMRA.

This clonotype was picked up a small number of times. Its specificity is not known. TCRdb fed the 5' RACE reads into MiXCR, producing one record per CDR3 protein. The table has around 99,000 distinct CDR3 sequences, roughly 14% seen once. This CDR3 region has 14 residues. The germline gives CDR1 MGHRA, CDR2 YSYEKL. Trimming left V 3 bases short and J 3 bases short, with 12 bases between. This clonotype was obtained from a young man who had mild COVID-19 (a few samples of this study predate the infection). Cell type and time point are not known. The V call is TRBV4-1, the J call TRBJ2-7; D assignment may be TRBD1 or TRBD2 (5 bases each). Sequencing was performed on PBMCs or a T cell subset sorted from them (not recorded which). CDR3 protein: CASSHPGTLYEQYF. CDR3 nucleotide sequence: TGCGCCAGCAGCCACCCCGGGACCCTCTACGAGCAGTACTTC.